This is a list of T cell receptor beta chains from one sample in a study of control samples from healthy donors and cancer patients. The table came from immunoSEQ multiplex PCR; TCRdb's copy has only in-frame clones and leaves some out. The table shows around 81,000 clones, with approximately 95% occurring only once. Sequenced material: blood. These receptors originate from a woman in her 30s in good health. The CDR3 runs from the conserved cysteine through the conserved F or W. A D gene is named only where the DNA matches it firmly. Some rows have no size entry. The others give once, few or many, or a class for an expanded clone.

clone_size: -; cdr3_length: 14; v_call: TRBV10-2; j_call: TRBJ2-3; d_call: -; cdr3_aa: CASSESGIDYTQYF; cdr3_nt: TGCGCCAGCAGTGAGTCGGGGATTGATTATACGCAGTATTTT
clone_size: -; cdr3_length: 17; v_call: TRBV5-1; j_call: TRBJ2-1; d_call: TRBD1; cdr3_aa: CASSSGWDRDMNYEQFF; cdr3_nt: TGCGCCAGCAGCTCTGGATGGGACAGGGACATGAACTATGAGCAGTTCTTC
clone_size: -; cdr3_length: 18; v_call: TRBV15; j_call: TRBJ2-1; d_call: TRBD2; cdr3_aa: CATSLLSYLAGGSNEQFF; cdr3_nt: TGTGCCACCAGCCTACTATCCTACCTAGCGGGAGGTTCCAATGAGCAGTTCTTC
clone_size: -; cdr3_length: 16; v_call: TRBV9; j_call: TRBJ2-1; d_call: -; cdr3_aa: CASSVLAGSSYNEQFF; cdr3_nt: TGTGCCAGCAGCGTACTCGCGGGTAGCTCCTACAATGAGCAGTTCTTC
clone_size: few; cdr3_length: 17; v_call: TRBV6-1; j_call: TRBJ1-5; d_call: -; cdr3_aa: CASSDRAMRMSNQPQHF; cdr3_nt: TGTGCCAGCAGTGACAGGGCGATGCGAATGAGCAATCAGCCCCAGCATTTT
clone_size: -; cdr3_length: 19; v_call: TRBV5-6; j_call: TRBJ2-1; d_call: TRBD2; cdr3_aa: CASRGWLAGGRRSYNEQFF; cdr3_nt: TGTGCCAGCAGGGGGTGGCTAGCGGGAGGTAGGAGGTCCTACAATGAGCAGTTCTTC
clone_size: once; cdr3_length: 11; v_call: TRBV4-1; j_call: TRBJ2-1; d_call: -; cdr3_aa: CASSQDGGWFF; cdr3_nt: TGCGCCAGCAGCCAAGATGGGGGATGGTTCTTC
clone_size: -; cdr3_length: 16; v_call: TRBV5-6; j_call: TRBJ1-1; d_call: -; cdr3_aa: CASSPNLGLLNTEAFF; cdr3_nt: TGTGCCAGCAGCCCGAACTTGGGACTCTTGAACACTGAAGCTTTCTTT
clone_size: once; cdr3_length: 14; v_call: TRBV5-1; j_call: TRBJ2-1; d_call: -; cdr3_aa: CASSLNGHYNEQFF; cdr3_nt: TGCGCCAGCAGCTTAAACGGCCACTACAATGAGCAGTTCTTC
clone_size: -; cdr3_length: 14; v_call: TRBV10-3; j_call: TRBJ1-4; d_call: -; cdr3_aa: CAISGDKGAEKLFF; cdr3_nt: TGTGCCATCAGTGGAGACAAGGGTGCTGAAAAACTGTTTTTT
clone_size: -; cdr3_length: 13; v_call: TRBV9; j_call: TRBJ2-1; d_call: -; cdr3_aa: CASSARGYNEQFF; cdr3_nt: TGTGCCAGCAGCGCCCGGGGCTACAATGAGCAGTTCTTC
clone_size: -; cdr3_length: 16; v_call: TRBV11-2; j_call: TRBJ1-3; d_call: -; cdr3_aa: CASSPPRVLSGNTIYF; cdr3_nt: TGTGCCAGCAGCCCGCCGAGAGTACTCTCTGGAAACACCATATATTTT
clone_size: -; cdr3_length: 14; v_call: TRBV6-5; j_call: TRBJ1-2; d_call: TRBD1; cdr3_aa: CASNWGDSNYGYTF; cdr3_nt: TGTGCCAGCAACTGGGGGGACAGCAACTATGGCTACACCTTC
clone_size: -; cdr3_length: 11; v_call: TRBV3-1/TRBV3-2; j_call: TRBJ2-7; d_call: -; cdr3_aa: CASSQHYEQYF; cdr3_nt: TGTGCCAGCAGCCAACATTACGAGCAGTACTTC
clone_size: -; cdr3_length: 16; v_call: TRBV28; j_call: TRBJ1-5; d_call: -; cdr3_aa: CASRDPNRASNQPQHF; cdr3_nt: TGTGCCAGCAGGGACCCCAACAGGGCCAGCAATCAGCCCCAGCATTTT
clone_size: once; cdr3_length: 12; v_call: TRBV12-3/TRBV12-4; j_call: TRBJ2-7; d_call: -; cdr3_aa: CASGRGAYEQYF; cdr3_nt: TGTGCCAGCGGTAGGGGAGCCTACGAGCAGTACTTC
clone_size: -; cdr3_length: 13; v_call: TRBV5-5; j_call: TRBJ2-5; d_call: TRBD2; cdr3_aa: CASSLIETSGYYF; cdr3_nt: TGTGCCAGCAGCTTGATCGAGACTAGCGGGTACTACTTC
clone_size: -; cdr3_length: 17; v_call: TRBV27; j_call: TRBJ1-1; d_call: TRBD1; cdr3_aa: CASYVSRDRGRNTEAFF; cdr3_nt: TGTGCCAGCTACGTAAGCCGGGACAGGGGAAGGAACACTGAAGCTTTCTTT